The entry below describes one TCR beta chain. The CDR3 totals 16 residues. Germline values: CDR1 DFQATT, CDR2 SNEGSKA (reference sequence). Unmatched junction bases numbered 14, after V lost 3 bases and J lost 6 bases. The record originates from a study of blood T cells in healthy people across ages. A second about 7 to 11 cycle PCR used barcoded and J-beta primers. Via MiXCR, TCRdb re-called the 5' RACE reads, giving one row per CDR3 protein. The repertoire holds about 1.8 million distinct CDR3 sequences, with around half as singletons. The TCR sequence derives from a woman aged 35 to 49 in good health. Sample: blood. V is TRBV20-1 and J is TRBJ1-2; 9 bases align to TRBD1. The DNA for the CDR3 is TGCAGTGCTAGGCGACCGGGACAGGGAAAGGGTGATGGCTACACCTTC. Encoded protein: CSARRPGQGKGDGYTF.